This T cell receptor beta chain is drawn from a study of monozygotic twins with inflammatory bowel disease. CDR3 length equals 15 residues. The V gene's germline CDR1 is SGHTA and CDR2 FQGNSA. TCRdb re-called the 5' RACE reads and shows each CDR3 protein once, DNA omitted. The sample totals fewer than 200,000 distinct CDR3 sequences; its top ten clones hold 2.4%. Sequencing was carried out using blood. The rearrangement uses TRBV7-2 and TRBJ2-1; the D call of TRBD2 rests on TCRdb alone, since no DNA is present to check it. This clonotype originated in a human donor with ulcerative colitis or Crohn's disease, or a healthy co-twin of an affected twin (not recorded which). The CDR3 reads CASSRLASTYNEQFF.